This T cell receptor beta chain was retrieved from a study of blood T cells in healthy people across ages (dated by TCRdb to between 2015 and 2017). Study-wide context: Template switching captured roughly one uniquely barcoded TCR beta cDNA molecule per two T cells in model experiments. For two donors (one aged 18 to 30 and one aged 80 or older), the study analyzed two additional independent replicas of 1 million unique cDNA reads from the same blood draw. To avoid experimental bias, donors of different ages were randomly spread across the sequencing lanes. Four age groups were formed from the donors: young (average 16 years), middle-aged (approximately 42), aged (roughly 59) and long-lived (approximately 78). To track age-related changes in TCR beta repertoire diversity, the study relied on deep sequencing normalized with unique cDNA molecular identifiers. Beyond this particular receptor, the publication reports: The percentage of naive T cells measured by flow cytometry correlated strongly with observed TCR beta diversity. Observed TCR beta diversity per million T cells fell roughly linearly with age, and a significant reduction was already apparent by age approximately 40. Estimates of total diversity from one million sequenced T cells were regarded as lower bounds and underestimates. Since profiling was done on bulk unsorted PBMCs, naive and antigen-experienced compartments could not be conclusively compared. Donor CMV infection status was unknown, potentially confounding age-related changes in expanded clonotypes. Compared with the aged group, more naive CD4+ T cells, fewer expanded clones and increased TCR diversity were shown by the long-lived group, suggesting age selection.

Systemically healthy Caucasian individuals from Russia, 35 to 40 in total and aged roughly 6 to 90 years, were included as donors. Approximately 10 milliliters of peripheral blood were collected from each donor into EDTA-treated Vacutainer tubes. PBMCs were isolated by Ficoll-Paque density-gradient centrifugation, with at least 6 million obtained per sample. Trizol reagent was used to extract total RNA from the PBMCs, yielding at least 6 micrograms per sample. Naive CD45RAhigh/CD27high T cell percentages were measured by flow cytometry on a PBMC aliquot from every donor. Library construction relied on 5' RACE. Sequencing was carried out with an Illumina HiSeq 2500. A second PCR of roughly 7 to 11 cycles was performed with a sample-barcoded 5' primer and a J-beta primer mix. A unique molecular identifier was introduced onto each TCR beta cDNA molecule by a template-switch 5' adaptor carrying 12 random nucleotides. Each sample yielded at least 3 million CDR3-containing paired-end reads. The Mint cDNA synthesis kit, primed by a TRBC-specific oligonucleotide, was used to synthesize first-strand cDNA from all RNA. After uracil-DNA glycosylase treatment, a first 18-cycle PCR used universal primers M1SS and BC2_uni_R on all cDNA. For the original study's pipeline: For normalization, 1 million high-quality reads, each with a distinct molecular identifier, were randomly selected from each sample. Instead of being binned into consensus sequences, reads with shared molecular identifiers were discarded. CDR3 identification, clonotype clustering and error correction used MiTCR with a Q25 quality threshold and the strictest error-elimination algorithm. Lower-bound total TCR beta diversity was estimated with a nonparametric unseen species model using Euler transformation. TCRdb reprocessed the public reads (quality trimming at Q25 with fastp, clone calling with MiXCR) and kept in-frame beta chains. Every CDR3 protein is listed once, alongside the most common genes and DNA of its rows. TCRdb's processing, not the study's, gives the V and J calls here. Counted in this sample were over 1,500,000 distinct CDR3 sequences; roughly 50% of them appeared once. The top ten hold over 2% of the sample.

With regard to this clonotype: There is no known antigen for this receptor. Per-base quality was not reported, and no clone a single base away is much larger than it.

The germline V gene supplies CDR1 LGHNA and CDR2 YSLEER. Trimming removed 3 bases from V and 3 bases from J; the gene matches leave 6 bases unexplained. The CDR3, from cysteine to phenylalanine, totals 16 residues. Only CDR3 DNA remains: 48 bases, in frame from the first base. The chain was built from TRBV4-3 and TRBJ2-1, with TRBD1 identical over 9 junction bases. Source material: blood. This clonotype was obtained from a woman in her thirties or forties in good health. The DNA is TGCGCCAGCAGCCACGCCGGGACAGGGATCTACAATGAGCAGTTCTTC. It is translated as CASSHAGTGIYNEQFF.